This is a list of T cell receptor beta chains from one sample in a study of post-analysis software for immune sequencing data. One entry per CDR3 protein results from TCRdb running MiXCR on the PCR reads. The data show hundreds of thousands of distinct CDR3 sequences, with roughly 27% seen just once and roughly 0.54% held by the top ten. The sequencing input was blood. Receptors were obtained from a girl aged 5-17 years with multiple sclerosis. The CDR3 runs from the conserved cysteine through the conserved F or W. Each record gives: V gene, D gene, J gene, clone size, CDR3 DNA, CDR3 protein. A D gene is named only where the DNA matches it firmly. Clone size is not always given. Where it is, it says once, few, many or a class for expanded clones.

v_gene: TRBV28; d_gene: NA; j_gene: TRBJ2-6; abundance: few; CDR3nt: TGTGCCAGCCATAAAAACCGGACACCTGGGGCCAACGTCCTGACTTTC; CDR3aa: CASHKNRTPGANVLTF
v_gene: TRBV29-1; d_gene: NA; j_gene: TRBJ1-2; abundance: few; CDR3nt: TGCAGCGGGGGGGCGAAGGAAGGCTACACCTTC; CDR3aa: CSGGAKEGYTF
v_gene: TRBV27; d_gene: TRBD2; j_gene: TRBJ2-7; abundance: NA; CDR3nt: TGTGTCAGCAGTTTTGGACTAGCGGGAGGTTACGAGCAGTACTTC; CDR3aa: CVSSFGLAGGYEQYF
v_gene: TRBV29-1; d_gene: NA; j_gene: TRBJ2-3; abundance: many; CDR3nt: TGCAGCGTTGGACGAAGCACAGATACGCAGTATTTT; CDR3aa: CSVGRSTDTQYF
v_gene: TRBV4-1; d_gene: TRBD2; j_gene: TRBJ2-3; abundance: few; CDR3nt: TGCGCCAGCAGCCAAGAGGAGGTAGCGGGGGGGCCGAAAGATACGCAGTATTTT; CDR3aa: CASSQEEVAGGPKDTQYF
v_gene: TRBV12-3/TRBV12-4; d_gene: NA; j_gene: TRBJ2-7; abundance: NA; CDR3nt: TGTGCCAGCAGTGGGGGATGGCACTACGAGCAGTACTTC; CDR3aa: CASSGGWHYEQYF
v_gene: TRBV7-9; d_gene: TRBD1; j_gene: TRBJ1-5; abundance: NA; CDR3nt: TGTGCCAGCAGCTTAGGACAGGGGGAACAGCCCCAGCATTTT; CDR3aa: CASSLGQGEQPQHF
v_gene: TRBV10-3; d_gene: TRBD1; j_gene: TRBJ1-5; abundance: few; CDR3nt: TGTGCCATCAGGGGGACAGGATATAATCAGCCCCAGCATTTT; CDR3aa: CAIRGTGYNQPQHF
v_gene: TRBV29-1; d_gene: TRBD2; j_gene: TRBJ2-5; abundance: many; CDR3nt: TGCAGCGTTGAGGGAGGGAACTACCAAGAGACCCAGTACTTC; CDR3aa: CSVEGGNYQETQYF
v_gene: TRBV9; d_gene: NA; j_gene: TRBJ2-2; abundance: few; CDR3nt: TGTGCCAGCAGCGCGAGTCCGAACACCGGGGAGCTGTTTTTT; CDR3aa: CASSASPNTGELFF
v_gene: TRBV9; d_gene: NA; j_gene: TRBJ1-2; abundance: few; CDR3nt: TGTGCCAGCAGCCCGAAAGGTGACAGGACAGTCTATGGCTACACCTTC; CDR3aa: CASSPKGDRTVYGYTF
v_gene: TRBV4-1; d_gene: NA; j_gene: TRBJ1-6; abundance: NA; CDR3nt: TGCGCCAGCAGCCAAAGAGGGGTAGATCCCTATTCACCCCTCCACTTT; CDR3aa: CASSQRGVDPYSPLHF
v_gene: TRBV5-1; d_gene: NA; j_gene: TRBJ2-7; abundance: NA; CDR3nt: TGCGCCAGCAGCCGACAAATGGGTGGCTACGAGCAGTACTTC; CDR3aa: CASSRQMGGYEQYF
v_gene: TRBV12-3/TRBV12-4; d_gene: NA; j_gene: TRBJ2-3; abundance: many; CDR3nt: TGTGCCAGCACCTCCATTGGGGCAGCGAGGCAGTATTTT; CDR3aa: CASTSIGAARQYF
v_gene: TRBV20-1; d_gene: TRBD2; j_gene: TRBJ2-3; abundance: many; CDR3nt: TGCAGTGCTAGTCGTCTAGCGGGGGACCCGCATACAGATACGCAGTATTTT; CDR3aa: CSASRLAGDPHTDTQYF
v_gene: TRBV20-1; d_gene: TRBD2; j_gene: TRBJ2-1; abundance: few; CDR3nt: TGCAGTGCGCGTCCGGGACTAGCGGGATACAATGAGCAGTTCTTC; CDR3aa: CSARPGLAGYNEQFF
v_gene: TRBV20-1; d_gene: NA; j_gene: TRBJ2-5; abundance: few; CDR3nt: TGCAGTGCTAGAGCCGTCGCTGATGCTCAAGAGACCCAGTACTTC; CDR3aa: CSARAVADAQETQYF
v_gene: TRBV20-1; d_gene: NA; j_gene: TRBJ2-5; abundance: NA; CDR3nt: TGCAGTGCTACCATTGGACAGCCCCAAGAGACCCAGTACTTC; CDR3aa: CSATIGQPQETQYF
v_gene: TRBV29-1; d_gene: TRBD2; j_gene: TRBJ2-5; abundance: NA; CDR3nt: TGCAGCGTTGACGCTAGCGGGATAGAGACCCAGTACTTC; CDR3aa: CSVDASGIETQYF
v_gene: TRBV6-2/TRBV6-3; d_gene: NA; j_gene: TRBJ2-1; abundance: few; CDR3nt: TGTGCCGCCGCCAGGTACAATGAGCAGTTCTTC; CDR3aa: CAAARYNEQFF
v_gene: TRBV20-1; d_gene: NA; j_gene: TRBJ2-1; abundance: NA; CDR3nt: TGCAGTGCTAGGGATTTAGCGGAGGGCCATCTATACAATGAGCAGTTCTTC; CDR3aa: CSARDLAEGHLYNEQFF
v_gene: TRBV5-5; d_gene: TRBD1; j_gene: TRBJ2-4; abundance: few; CDR3nt: TGTGCCAGCAGCCCTACAGGGGCGAGGTCGTTGGCCAAAAACATTCAGTACTTC; CDR3aa: CASSPTGARSLAKNIQYF
v_gene: TRBV3-1; d_gene: NA; j_gene: TRBJ2-7; abundance: once; CDR3nt: TGTGCCAGCAGCCGATGGTCGACACCCTACGAGCAGTACTTC; CDR3aa: CASSRWSTPYEQYF
v_gene: TRBV4-3; d_gene: NA; j_gene: TRBJ2-7; abundance: NA; CDR3nt: TGCGCCAGCAGCCAAGGCGGAGAGGGGCGACCCACGTCCCACGAGCAGTACTTC; CDR3aa: CASSQGGEGRPTSHEQYF
v_gene: TRBV5-1; d_gene: TRBD2; j_gene: TRBJ2-2; abundance: once; CDR3nt: TGCGCCAGCAGCTTGGCGCCTAGCGGGGCCGGGGAGCTGTTTTTT; CDR3aa: CASSLAPSGAGELFF
v_gene: TRBV28; d_gene: NA; j_gene: TRBJ2-2; abundance: NA; CDR3nt: TGTGCCAGCAGTGACGGGAGCACCGGGGAGCTGTTTTTT; CDR3aa: CASSDGSTGELFF
v_gene: TRBV5-8; d_gene: NA; j_gene: TRBJ2-7; abundance: many; CDR3nt: TGTGCCAGCAGCTTGGGCAGACAGGCCTACGAGCAGTACTTC; CDR3aa: CASSLGRQAYEQYF
v_gene: TRBV20-1; d_gene: NA; j_gene: TRBJ2-5; abundance: few; CDR3nt: TGCAGTGCGCCACTTAGGTCGGAGACCCAGTACTTC; CDR3aa: CSAPLRSETQYF
v_gene: TRBV24-1; d_gene: NA; j_gene: TRBJ1-2; abundance: few; CDR3nt: TGTGCCACCAGTGACCCTCGTACAACCTATGGCTACACCTTC; CDR3aa: CATSDPRTTYGYTF
v_gene: TRBV29-1; d_gene: NA; j_gene: TRBJ1-2; abundance: NA; CDR3nt: TGCAGCGTAGACGGCGGGGCCCGCTATGGCTACACCTTC; CDR3aa: CSVDGGARYGYTF
v_gene: TRBV5-1; d_gene: NA; j_gene: TRBJ2-7; abundance: few; CDR3nt: TGCGCCAGCAGCTTGGGAGGACCGCGAAACTACGAGCAGTACTTC; CDR3aa: CASSLGGPRNYEQYF
v_gene: TRBV2; d_gene: NA; j_gene: TRBJ2-4; abundance: few; CDR3nt: TGTGCCAGCAGTTTCGGATTAGCCAAAAACATTCAGTACTTC; CDR3aa: CASSFGLAKNIQYF
v_gene: TRBV20-1; d_gene: NA; j_gene: TRBJ2-3; abundance: few; CDR3nt: TGCAGTGCTAGGATCGAATTTGGCACAGATACGCAGTATTTT; CDR3aa: CSARIEFGTDTQYF
v_gene: TRBV9; d_gene: NA; j_gene: TRBJ1-2; abundance: few; CDR3nt: TGTGCCACCCAGGGAGTTAACTATGGCTACACCTTC; CDR3aa: CATQGVNYGYTF
v_gene: TRBV20-1; d_gene: NA; j_gene: TRBJ2-1; abundance: few; CDR3nt: TGCAGTGCTAGGAGGTCAACAGGAGTCAATGAGCAGTTCTTC; CDR3aa: CSARRSTGVNEQFF
v_gene: TRBV25-1; d_gene: TRBD1; j_gene: TRBJ1-2; abundance: few; CDR3nt: TGTGCCAGCAGTCAGGGGGCGGACTATGGCTACACCTTC; CDR3aa: CASSQGADYGYTF
v_gene: TRBV4-1; d_gene: NA; j_gene: TRBJ1-1; abundance: NA; CDR3nt: TGCGCCAGCAGCCAACTCCCGGGCGGGAACACTGAAGCTTTCTTT; CDR3aa: CASSQLPGGNTEAFF
v_gene: TRBV20-1; d_gene: TRBD2; j_gene: TRBJ2-3; abundance: NA; CDR3nt: TGCAGTGCCGCCACTAGCGGATTTGGCACAGATACGCAGTATTTT; CDR3aa: CSAATSGFGTDTQYF
v_gene: TRBV5-1; d_gene: TRBD2; j_gene: TRBJ2-1; abundance: NA; CDR3nt: TGCGCCAGCGCCCAGTCGCGGGGGGCAGACAATGAGCAGTTCTTC; CDR3aa: CASAQSRGADNEQFF
v_gene: TRBV7-2; d_gene: NA; j_gene: TRBJ2-7; abundance: few; CDR3nt: TGTGCCAGCAGCTTAGCTTTATCTGGCGAGCAGTACTTC; CDR3aa: CASSLALSGEQYF
v_gene: TRBV7-2; d_gene: NA; j_gene: TRBJ1-1; abundance: NA; CDR3nt: TGTGCCAGCAGCGCCCCAACGACCCGACGGATGAACACTGAAGCTTTCTTT; CDR3aa: CASSAPTTRRMNTEAFF
v_gene: TRBV14; d_gene: NA; j_gene: TRBJ2-1; abundance: few; CDR3nt: TGTGCCAGCAGCCAACGGCAGTACAATGAGCAGTTCTTC; CDR3aa: CASSQRQYNEQFF
v_gene: TRBV6-6; d_gene: NA; j_gene: TRBJ2-7; abundance: many; CDR3nt: TGTGCCAGCAGTACACGGACAGCATCCTACGAGCAGTACTTC; CDR3aa: CASSTRTASYEQYF
v_gene: TRBV3-1; d_gene: TRBD1; j_gene: TRBJ1-1; abundance: NA; CDR3nt: TGTGCCAGCAGCCAATACAGGGGCACTGAAGCTTTCTTT; CDR3aa: CASSQYRGTEAFF
v_gene: TRBV7-8; d_gene: NA; j_gene: TRBJ2-7; abundance: few; CDR3nt: TGTGCCAGCAGCTTAGCATTGACAGGCTATCCCTACGAGCAGTACTTC; CDR3aa: CASSLALTGYPYEQYF
v_gene: TRBV24-1; d_gene: NA; j_gene: TRBJ2-5; abundance: NA; CDR3nt: TGTGCCGCCAGTGATGAGCGGATGGGCCAGTACTTC; CDR3aa: CAASDERMGQYF
v_gene: TRBV9; d_gene: NA; j_gene: TRBJ2-3; abundance: few; CDR3nt: TGTGCCAGCAGCGTAGGAATTCTCCTAACGGGCACAGATACGCAGTATTTT; CDR3aa: CASSVGILLTGTDTQYF
v_gene: TRBV9; d_gene: NA; j_gene: TRBJ2-1; abundance: NA; CDR3nt: TGTGCCAGCAGCGTAGGATCCCCCGCGCTCGGTGAGCAGTTCTTC; CDR3aa: CASSVGSPALGEQFF
v_gene: TRBV10-3; d_gene: TRBD2; j_gene: TRBJ2-5; abundance: many; CDR3nt: TGTGCCATCAGTGGGACTAGCGGAGGACGCCAAGAGACCCAGTACTTC; CDR3aa: CAISGTSGGRQETQYF
v_gene: TRBV19; d_gene: NA; j_gene: TRBJ2-3; abundance: few; CDR3nt: TGTGCCGGTAGTATACAGGACACTACGCAGTATTTT; CDR3aa: CAGSIQDTTQYF
v_gene: TRBV9; d_gene: NA; j_gene: TRBJ2-3; abundance: few; CDR3nt: TGTGCCAGCAGCGCAGGGGGGGGAGATACGCAGTATTTT; CDR3aa: CASSAGGGDTQYF
v_gene: TRBV3-1; d_gene: NA; j_gene: TRBJ2-7; abundance: few; CDR3nt: TGTGCCAGCAGCCAACCGCTGGCCTACGAGCAGTACTTC; CDR3aa: CASSQPLAYEQYF
v_gene: TRBV20-1; d_gene: NA; j_gene: TRBJ1-2; abundance: many; CDR3nt: TGCAGTGCCACCGACAGGTCTAGGACCTATGGCTACACCTTC; CDR3aa: CSATDRSRTYGYTF
v_gene: TRBV9; d_gene: NA; j_gene: TRBJ1-5; abundance: few; CDR3nt: TGTGCCAGCAGCGTAGTTCCAAATCAGCCCCAGCATTTT; CDR3aa: CASSVVPNQPQHF
v_gene: TRBV5-1; d_gene: TRBD2; j_gene: TRBJ2-3; abundance: NA; CDR3nt: TGCGCCAGCAGTCTGGGGACTAGTTCAGATACGCAGTATTTT; CDR3aa: CASSLGTSSDTQYF